A single sample gave rise to the 3 T cell receptor beta chains below, sequenced in a study of blood T cell repertoires in COVID-19. Repertoires were generated with immunoSEQ multiplex PCR, while TCRdb's copy carries only in-frame clones and drops some. The table includes about 140,000 clones, roughly 80% detected once. The specimen sequenced was peripheral blood. The source is a human donor in a cohort sampled during active COVID-19.

This chain uses TRBV5-4 with TRBJ2-3, with 8 bases lining up with TRBD1. In germline, CDR1 is SGHNT, CDR2 YYREEE (reference sequence). CDR3 length equals 16 residues. V trimming: 1 base; J trimming: 4 bases; junction bases outside the gene matches: 8. In nucleotides, the CDR3 is TGTGCCAGCAGCTTGCCCGACAGGGGAGGAGCAGATACGCAGTATTTT. This gives the protein CASSLPDRGGADTQYF.

The chain recombines TRBV20-1 with TRBJ1-4; the D gene is possibly TRBD1 (6 bases). V lost 3 bases, J lost 3 bases, and 11 bases lay in between. Per the germline V gene, CDR1 is DFQATT and CDR2 is SNEGSKA (reference sequence). The CDR3 runs to 14 residues. This CDR3 is CSASPPGANEKLFF. CDR3 in DNA: TGCAGTGCTAGTCCCCCAGGGGCTAATGAAAAACTGTTTTTT.

The V gene is TRBV5-4, the J gene TRBJ1-2, with a possible D match to TRBD1 (5 bases). The germline V gene has CDR1 SGHNT and CDR2 YYREEE (reference sequence). This CDR3 is 13 amino acids long. V was pared by 4 bases and J by 2 bases, with 9 bases between. This CDR3 reads CASSHAGNYGYTF. The CDR3 nucleotides are TGTGCCAGCAGCCACGCAGGGAACTATGGCTACACCTTC.